This T cell receptor beta chain was found in a study of shared clonotypes between healthy human individuals. Study overall: Plates per donor: three CD4 naive, three CD4 memory, two CD8 naive, one CD8 memory.

General observations from the study: Limitation of the genetic and exposure-history diversity represented came from the few donors. In general, naive subsets displayed greater estimated richness than memory subsets did.

Running of the assay took place at deep level. Assay used: immunoSEQ multiplex PCR; TCRdb lists only in-frame clones, some missing. The sample yields 2 million or so clones, about 95% seen once. From germline, CDR1 is GTSNPN and CDR2 SVGIG (reference sequence). Between the trimmed V and J ends, which lost 5 bases and 4 bases, there was a span of 11 bases. CDR3 length equals 12 residues. On this clone itself: Its antigen is not known.

Terminally differentiated effector memory CD45RA+ cells were excluded by CCR7 positive selection of CD45RO-negative cells. Input material: naive CD8+ T cells sorted from blood. The receptor was isolated from a man younger than 30 in good health. The rearrangement uses TRBV30 and TRBJ1-1; D is perhaps TRBD1 (5 bases). The CDR3 DNA sequence: TGTGCCTGGGGGGACTTGGGCACTGAAGCTTTCTTT. Its translation is CAWGDLGTEAFF. Full variable domain (missing parts from reference TRBV30 and TRBJ1-1): SQTIHQWPATLVQPVGSPLSLECTVEGTSNPNLYWYRQAAGRGLQLLFYSVGIGQISSEVPQNLSASRPQDRQFILSSKKLLLSDSGFYLCAWGDLGTEAFFGQGTRLTVV.